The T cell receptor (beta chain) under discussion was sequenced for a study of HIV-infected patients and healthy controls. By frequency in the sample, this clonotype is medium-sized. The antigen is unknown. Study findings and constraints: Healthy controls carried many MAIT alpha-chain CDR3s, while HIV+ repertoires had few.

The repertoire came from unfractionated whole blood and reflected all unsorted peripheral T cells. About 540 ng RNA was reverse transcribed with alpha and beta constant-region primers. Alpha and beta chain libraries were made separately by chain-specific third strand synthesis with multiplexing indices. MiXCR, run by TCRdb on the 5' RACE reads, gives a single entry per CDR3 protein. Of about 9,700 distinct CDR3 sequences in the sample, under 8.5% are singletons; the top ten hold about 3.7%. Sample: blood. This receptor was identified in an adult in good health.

CDR3 nucleotide sequence: TGCAGTGCTAGCCGAAGCAGGGTACCTGAAGCTTTCTTT. It yields the protein CSASRSRVPEAFF. The chain has TRBV20-1 and TRBJ1-1; tentative D call: TRBD1 (5 bases). Germline CDR1 and CDR2: DFQATT and SNEGSKA (reference sequence). The CDR3 spans 13 residues. Trimming removed 3 bases at V and 6 bases at J, with 14 bases between.